One sample yielded the 9 T cell receptor beta chains listed below, sequenced in a study of identical twins. TCRdb itself ran the 5' RACE reads through MiXCR, one entry per CDR3 protein. Seen here are 550,000 to 700,000 distinct CDR3 sequences, 21% observed once, and the top ten hold roughly 4%. This same sample was also part of a study on T cells expressing NK-cell markers.

The sample taken for sequencing was PBMCs. Source of these receptors: a young woman in good health.

The chain couples TRBV12-3 or TRBV12-4 to TRBJ2-5; TRBD2 is a possible D gene (6 bases). This CDR3 is built from 13 residues. Trimming pared 1 base from V and 4 bases from J, leaving 7 bases between. DNA of the CDR3: TGTGCCAGCAGTTTAGAGCGGGTAGAGACCCAGTACTTC. This encodes CASSLERVETQYF.

V and J are TRBV20-1 and TRBJ2-1; 10 nucleotides align to TRBD1. CDR3 length: 14 residues. Germline loops: CDR1 DFQATT, CDR2 SNEGSKA (reference sequence). Unmatched junction bases numbered 4, after V lost 2 bases and J lost 6 bases. The CDR3 nucleotides read TGCAGTGCTAGACCGAGGGACAGGGGCAATGAGCAGTTCTTC. The encoded protein is CSARPRDRGNEQFF.

V is TRBV20-1 and J is TRBJ1-1; no reliable D call. Looked up from germline, CDR1 is DFQATT and CDR2 is SNEGSKA (reference sequence). The CDR3 extends over 11 amino acids. The CDR3 coding sequence is TGCAGCCCCCTGCTATTGGGTGAAGCTTTCTTT. Translation: CSPLLLGEAFF.

V usage is TRBV6-1 and J usage is TRBJ2-1; 7 bases fit TRBD2. From germline, CDR1 is MNHNS and CDR2 SASEGT. The junction had 4 bases not matched to a gene; V was cut back by 5 bases and J by 0 bases. This CDR3 is 15 amino acids long. The CDR3 sequence: CASSPTSASYNEQFF. The CDR3, as DNA: TGTGCCAGCAGTCCCACTAGCGCCTCCTACAATGAGCAGTTCTTC.

This clonotype was observed many times. The gene calls are TRBV12-3 or TRBV12-4 and TRBJ2-3; the D is unclear. This CDR3 is 13 amino acids long. Trimming left V 2 bases short and J 5 bases short, with 8 bases between. The chain's CDR3 is CASSLSGLDTQYF. DNA for the CDR3: TGTGCCAGCAGTTTATCCGGGCTAGATACGCAGTATTTT.

A few counts support this clonotype. The chain joins TRBV12-3 or TRBV12-4 to TRBJ2-1, with TRBD2 matching 7 bases. Trimming removed 1 base from V and 5 bases from J; junction bases left unmatched: 8. The CDR3 consists of 16 residues. The CDR3 bases are TGTGCCAGCAGTTTAGGCTTCCGCGGGAGCAACAATGAGCAGTTCTTC. Translating it yields CASSLGFRGSNNEQFF.

The chain is built from TRBV20-1 and TRBJ2-3, with D perhaps matching TRBD2 (7 bases). The CDR3 is 12 residues long. Trimming took off 6 bases at V and 12 bases at J, with 19 bases between the two ends. Germline CDR1 and CDR2: DFQATT and SNEGSKA (reference sequence). The CDR3 DNA follows: TGCAGTGCCAAACAAGGGGGGGGGAGCCAGTATTTT. It specifies CSAKQGGGSQYF.

A note on this clonotype: A read error may be the cause here, since a much bigger clone is one base away. The gene calls are TRBV14 and TRBJ2-3, with 7 bases lining up with TRBD2. V lost 2 bases and J lost 2; bases outside the gene matches: 7. Germline values: CDR1 SGHDN, CDR2 FVKESK. The CDR3 is made up of 16 amino acids. The chain's CDR3 is CASSQLVGGPTDTQYF. In DNA, the CDR3 is TGTGCCAGCAGCCAATTAGTGGGAGGGCCCACAGATACGCAGTATTTT.

The chain recombines TRBV7-6 with TRBJ2-6; D unresolved. The V gene's germline CDR1 is SGHVS and CDR2 FNYEAQ. This CDR3 comprises 17 residues. V was clipped by 1 base and J by 0 bases, with 10 bases between them. The CDR3 nucleotides are TGTGCCAGCAGCTTAGTTGTTCAGTCCTCTGGGGCCAACGTCCTGACTTTC. Amino acid sequence: CASSLVVQSSGANVLTF.